These T cell receptor beta chains were read from a single sample in a study of cytomegalovirus exposure and HLA in healthy donors. Libraries were prepared by immunoSEQ multiplex PCR; TCRdb keeps only in-frame clonotypes and omits some of them. This table has 150,000 to 200,000 clones, approximately 72% appearing once. Sequencing used PBMCs. The receptors derive from a man aged 35 to 55 in good health and CMV-seropositive. Each CDR3 is given with its conserved first and last residue. The D gene is left open where the match is weak. Only some rows state a clone size, as once, few, many or a class for expanded clones.

v_call	j_call	clone_size	d_call	cdr3_nt	cdr3_aa
TRBV7-3	TRBJ2-7	-	TRBD1	TGTGCCAGCAGCGAGGGACAGCTCTACGAGCAGTACTTC	CASSEGQLYEQYF
TRBV19	TRBJ2-3	once	TRBD1	TGTGCCAGTAGCCCCCCCGGGACAGGGCCCTTTCATACGCAGTATTTT	CASSPPGTGPFHTQYF
TRBV5-1	TRBJ1-2	few	TRBD1	TGCGCCAGCAGCCTACAAACGACAGGGGGCTATGGCTACACCTTC	CASSLQTTGGYGYTF
TRBV6-6	TRBJ1-4	-	-	TGTGCCAGCAGTTACTTATCAGTAAATGAAAAACTGTTTTTT	CASSYLSVNEKLFF
TRBV6-5	TRBJ2-3	-	TRBD2	TGTGCCAGCATTTACCTGGGCGGGGGGGGAGGAGATACGCAGTATTTT	CASIYLGGGGGDTQYF
TRBV5-6	TRBJ2-7	-	-	TGTGCCAGCTCGGGAGGCAGGGGGCTCCTTTACGAGCAGTACTTC	CASSGGRGLLYEQYF
TRBV6-6	TRBJ1-2	-	-	TGTGCCAGCAGTAAAATGGGGGGGGATGGCTACACCTTC	CASSKMGGDGYTF
TRBV19	TRBJ1-1	few	-	TGTGCCAGTAGTATAACCATGGGCGCTGAAGCTTTCTTT	CASSITMGAEAFF
TRBV5-5	TRBJ2-3	-	TRBD1	TGTGCCAGCAGCTCAGGGGGAGATACGCAGTATTTT	CASSSGGDTQYF
TRBV7-2	TRBJ2-5	-	TRBD2	TGTGCCAGCAGCTACCTGGGACTAGCGGATCAAGAGACCCAGTACTTC	CASSYLGLADQETQYF
TRBV19	TRBJ2-7	-	TRBD1	TGTGCCACCTTGAACCGGGACAGGGATACCTACGAGCAGTACTTC	CATLNRDRDTYEQYF
TRBV7-9	TRBJ1-1	-	TRBD1	TGTGCCAGCAGCTTTGAGGGGGCGATTACTGAAGCTTTCTTT	CASSFEGAITEAFF
TRBV6-1	TRBJ2-7	-	-	TGTGCCAGCTCTTGGGGGGATGATTACTACGAGCAGTACTTC	CASSWGDDYYEQYF
TRBV15	TRBJ1-5	once	-	TGTGCCACCAGGTCTTTCTTCGGGGGCAATCAGCCCCAGCATTTT	CATRSFFGGNQPQHF
TRBV18	TRBJ2-7	-	-	TGTGCCAGCTCACCACAATTCAGGTCCTACGAGCAGTACTTC	CASSPQFRSYEQYF
TRBV5-1	TRBJ2-2	-	-	TGCGCCAGCAGCTTATCAACAGGGTCCACCGGGGAGCTGTTTTTT	CASSLSTGSTGELFF
TRBV7-2	TRBJ2-7	few	TRBD1	TGTGCCAGCAGCCCCCGGACAGGGAGTGGGGTCGAGCAGTACTTC	CASSPRTGSGVEQYF
TRBV7-2	TRBJ1-5	-	-	TGTGCCAGCAGCTCCGGACTTCTCGGTATTAGTAGCAATCAGCCCCAGCATTTT	CASSSGLLGISSNQPQHF
TRBV12-5	TRBJ1-1	-	TRBD1	TGTGCTAGTGGTTTGGTACCGGGGGTCAACAGGGGAGGGAACACTGAAGCTTTCTTT	CASGLVPGVNRGGNTEAFF
TRBV4-3	TRBJ2-1	-	-	TGCGCCAGCAGCCAAGATCCGGTTTCGTACAATGAGCAGTTCTTC	CASSQDPVSYNEQFF
TRBV7-2	TRBJ2-7	-	TRBD1	TGTGCCAGCAGCCCCCGGGACAGGATATACGAGCAGTACTTC	CASSPRDRIYEQYF
TRBV9	TRBJ1-2	few	-	TGTGCCAGCACCCCAGGATTAGGGAGTAACTATGGCTACACCTTC	CASTPGLGSNYGYTF
TRBV27	TRBJ2-3	-	-	TGTGCCAGCAGTTCTCTCGATACGCAGTATTTT	CASSSLDTQYF
TRBV9	TRBJ1-2	-	TRBD1	TGTGCCAGCAGCGTAGGGGGGGACAGTGGTGGCTACACCTTC	CASSVGGDSGGYTF
TRBV10-3	TRBJ2-7	-	-	TGTGCCATCAGTGAGTCCCAGGGCTACGTAAAGGAGCAGTACTTC	CAISESQGYVKEQYF
TRBV11-3	TRBJ1-1	-	-	TGTGCCAGCAGCTTAGACGGAAGAGGAGGGTCTCGCGAAGCTTTCTTT	CASSLDGRGGSREAFF
TRBV27	TRBJ1-2	-	TRBD1	TGTGCCAGCAGTCTCGACAGGGAGTCTACTCGCTACACCTTC	CASSLDRESTRYTF
TRBV29-1	TRBJ1-4	-	TRBD1	TGCAGCGCCTATTGGACAGGGAGCGAAAAACTGTTTTTT	CSAYWTGSEKLFF
TRBV6-1	TRBJ2-2	-	-	TGTGCCAGCAGTGAAGGGGGCAGCGGGGAGCTGTTTTTT	CASSEGGSGELFF
TRBV27	TRBJ1-5	-	-	TGTGCCAGCGCTGCACAGGGCTGGGTGCCCCAGCATTTT	CASAAQGWVPQHF
TRBV7-6	TRBJ2-7	-	TRBD1	TGTGCCAGCAGCTTAGAGGGACAGGGATCCTACGAGCAGTACTTC	CASSLEGQGSYEQYF
TRBV6-4	TRBJ2-3	-	TRBD2	TGTGCCAGCAGTGACTTCGCGGGGGGAACAGATACGCAGTATTTT	CASSDFAGGTDTQYF
TRBV7-2	TRBJ1-5	-	-	TGTGCCAGCAGCTTAGCGGGGCAGCCCAATCAGCCCCAGCATTTT	CASSLAGQPNQPQHF
TRBV6-5	TRBJ2-3	-	TRBD2	TGTGCCAGCAGGTCTAGCGGGGGGGGCACAGATACGCAGTATTTT	CASRSSGGGTDTQYF
TRBV7-7	TRBJ1-5	-	TRBD1	TGTGCTAGCAGCACCGACAGGGGTGCGGATCAGCCCCAGCATTTT	CASSTDRGADQPQHF
TRBV15	TRBJ2-7	-	TRBD1	TGTGCCACCAGCAGAGAGGGGACAGTGACCTACGAGCAGTACTTC	CATSREGTVTYEQYF
TRBV11-2	TRBJ1-1	-	TRBD1	TGTGCCAGCAGCCCCACAGGGGGCGCAGGGGTGAACACTGAAGCTTTCTTT	CASSPTGGAGVNTEAFF
TRBV12-5	TRBJ1-4	once	-	TGTGCTAGTGGTTTGGTAGGACAGTTCAATGAAAAACTGTTTTTT	CASGLVGQFNEKLFF
TRBV4-1	TRBJ2-3	-	TRBD2	TGCGCCAGCAGCCAAGAAGCTAGCGGGGTGGTAGATACGCAGTATTTT	CASSQEASGVVDTQYF
TRBV30	TRBJ2-7	-	TRBD2	TGTGCCTGGACTTCGCTCGGACTAGCGGGGGGGAACGAGCAGTACTTC	CAWTSLGLAGGNEQYF
TRBV9	TRBJ1-2	few	TRBD1	TGTGCCAGCAGCATCGGACAGGGTATTCCTGGCTACACCTTC	CASSIGQGIPGYTF
TRBV7-3	TRBJ1-2	-	TRBD1	TGTGCCAGCAGCCGGGACAGGTTTGCTGGCTACACCTTC	CASSRDRFAGYTF
TRBV6-1	TRBJ1-5	-	-	TGTGCCAGCACCGAGAGGGGGATGAATCAGCCCCAGCATTTT	CASTERGMNQPQHF
TRBV25-1	TRBJ2-1	-	-	TGTGCCAGCAGTCATACTTACAATGAGCAGTTCTTC	CASSHTYNEQFF
TRBV5-6	TRBJ2-7	-	-	TGTGCCAGCAGCTTGGATTGGGGGGGCCCCTACGAGCAGTACTTC	CASSLDWGGPYEQYF
TRBV11-3	TRBJ2-7	-	TRBD1	TGTGCCAGCAGCTCGGCCGGGACAGAGCCCTACGAGCAGTACTTC	CASSSAGTEPYEQYF